The 18 T cell receptor beta chains given below trace back to one sample, sequenced in a study of CD8 T cells in Susac syndrome. With random hexamers, 0.5 to 1 ug RNA was reverse transcribed. In TCRdb, the immunoSEQ multiplex PCR reads were re-called with MiXCR into one record per CDR3 protein. This sample has roughly 190,000 distinct CDR3 sequences, with roughly 92% found just once. Sequenced sample: CD4+ T cells from PBMCs. The receptors were sampled from a human donor in good health.

In its sample, this clonotype was seen a few times. The rearrangement joins TRBV29-1 to TRBJ2-1; D unclear. The CDR3 is made up of 14 amino acids. Trimming removed 3 bases at V and 2 bases at J, with 11 bases between. CDR1 is SQVTM and CDR2 is ANQGSEA in the germline V gene. This CDR3 is CSVDLAGTYNEQFF. In DNA, the CDR3 is TGCAGCGTTGATTTGGCTGGTACCTACAATGAGCAGTTCTTC.

On this clonotype itself: Given the absence of the conserved phenylalanine or tryptophan at the CDR3 end, a read error is likely. The rearrangement links TRBV29-1 to TRBJ2-5; D is possibly TRBD2 (5 bases). The V gene lost 8 bases and the J gene lost 11 bases, with 21 bases spanning the gap. Looked up from germline, CDR1 is SQVTM and CDR2 is ANQGSEA. This CDR3 contains 12 residues. In DNA, the CDR3 is TGCAGCATATACAGCGAAGGAGGCGAACAGTACGTC. Amino acid sequence: CSIYSEGGEQYV.

This clonotype was observed once. The rearrangement uses TRBV21-1 and TRBJ1-5; the D segment call TRBD1 is taken from the table without a DNA check. TRBV21-1 is given as a pseudogene. The CDR3 is 14 residues long. The CDR3 spells CASSTVGGNQPQHF. The CDR3, as DNA: TGTGCCAGCAGCACTGTAGGGGGCAATCAGCCCCAGCATTTT.

This chain uses TRBV14 with TRBJ1-6; 11 bases map to TRBD1. This CDR3 spans 16 amino acids. The germline gives CDR1 SGHDN, CDR2 FVKESK. V lost 4 bases and J lost 9; bases outside the gene matches: 8. The CDR3, as DNA: TGTGCCAGCAGCCCCGGACAGGGGGCGAGAGGTTCACCCCTCCACTTT. Residues: CASSPGQGARGSPLHF.

V is TRBV5-1 and J is TRBJ2-2, with TRBD1 identical over 8 bases. The CDR3 is 14 amino acids. The V gene end was trimmed by 7 bases and the J gene end by 1 base; junction bases not matched to a gene: 3. Germline V gene lookup returns CDR1 SGHRS and CDR2 YFSETQ. The DNA for the CDR3 is TGCGCCAGCGGGACAGGTTTGAACACCGGGGAGCTGTTTTTT. Protein: CASGTGLNTGELFF.

This chain links TRBV4-2 with TRBJ1-6, with a possible D match to TRBD1 (5 bases). This CDR3 contains 16 residues. Germline V gene data show CDR1 as LGHNA and CDR2 as YNFKEQ. V gave up 1 base and J gave up 5 bases, with 12 bases separating them. The CDR3 reads CASSQVRGVDNSPLHF. The CDR3 region has the DNA TGTGCCAGCAGCCAAGTGAGGGGCGTTGATAATTCACCCCTCCACTTT.

The J gene is TRBJ2-3, the V gene TRBV4-2; unclear D gene. CDR1 is LGHNA, CDR2 YNFKEQ, per germline. Deletions cut 1 base from V and 4 bases from J, with 3 bases between. This CDR3 region has 12 residues. The chain's CDR3 is CASSQVADTQYF. The CDR3 coding sequence is TGTGCCAGCAGCCAAGTGGCAGATACGCAGTATTTT.

This clonotype appeared a few times. The chain recombines TRBV7-6 with TRBJ1-1; tentatively, D is TRBD1 (5 bases). Germline assignment: CDR1 SGHVS and CDR2 FNYEAQ. CDR3 length equals 14 residues. The ends were cut back, 2 bases at V and 3 bases at J, with 10 bases in the middle. CDR3 residues: CASSLTAGDTEAFF. The CDR3, as DNA: TGTGCCAGCAGCTTAACTGCGGGGGACACTGAAGCTTTCTTT. Supplemented by reference TRBV7-6 and TRBJ1-1, the full variable domain reads GAGVSQSPRYKVTKRGQDVALRCDPISGHVSLYWYRQALGQGPEFLTYFNYEAQQDKSGLPNDRFSAERPEGSISTLTIQRTEQRDSAMYRCASSLTAGDTEAFFGQGTRLTVV.

V gene TRBV25-1 combines with J gene TRBJ2-2; 8 positions match TRBD2. The germline V gene encodes CDR1 MGHDK and CDR2 SYGVNS. Trimming at V came to 6 bases and at J to 3 bases, leaving 12 bases not matched to a gene. This CDR3 region has 17 residues. CDR3 sequence (DNA): TGTGCCAGCAGCCCCTCAGGACTAGCCGCGGACACCGGGGAGCTGTTTTTT. As protein: CASSPSGLAADTGELFF.

This sequence joins TRBV29-1 and TRBJ2-5; no firm D call. The V gene lost 1 base and the J gene lost 5 bases, with 2 bases spanning the gap. Germline CDR1 reads SQVTM; CDR2 reads ANQGSEA. This CDR3 is 10 amino acids long. The CDR3 sequence: CSVEVETQYF. In DNA form, the CDR3 reads TGCAGCGTTGAAGTGGAGACCCAGTACTTC.

CDR3 DNA: TGCGCCAGCAGCTTTAAAATGAACACTGAAGCTTTCTTT. Translated: CASSFKMNTEAFF. The chain couples TRBV5-1 to TRBJ1-1; D is ambiguous. V shed 2 bases and J shed 0 bases, with 5 bases lying between them. CDR3 length: 13 amino acids. Germline CDR1 SGHRS, CDR2 YFSETQ.

The rearrangement uses TRBV5-6 and TRBJ2-3; 7 nucleotides line up with TRBD1. CDR3 length: 16 residues. Germline assignment: CDR1 SGHDT and CDR2 YYEEEE. The ends lost 5 bases at V and 1 base at J; junction bases unmatched: 10. The CDR3, as DNA: TGTGCCAGCAGTCCTACGACAGGGTGGGGCACAGATACGCAGTATTTT. Encoded protein: CASSPTTGWGTDTQYF. The full variable domain, in which reference TRBV5-6 and TRBJ2-3 provide the parts outside the CDR3, is DAGVTQSPTHLIKTRGQQVTLRCSPKSGHDTVSWYQQALGQGPQFIFQYYEEEERQRGNFPDRFSGHQFPNYSSELNVNALLLGDSALYLCASSPTTGWGTDTQYFGPGTRLTVL.

The genes are TRBV7-2 and TRBJ1-2, with 8 bases identical to TRBD1. This CDR3 region has 14 residues. Germline trimming cut 3 bases from V and 1 base from J; bases unmatched to any gene: 1. From germline, CDR1 is SGHTA and CDR2 FQGNSA. In nucleotides, the CDR3 is TGTGCCAGCAGCTTGGACAGGGTTAACTATGGCTACACCTTC. It codes for CASSLDRVNYGYTF.

The rearrangement joins TRBV7-9 to TRBJ1-2; D is unresolved. This CDR3 has 12 amino acids. V was shortened by 1 base and J by 8 bases, with 8 bases between the two germline ends. Per the germline V gene, CDR1 is SEHNR and CDR2 is FQNEAQ (reference sequence). The CDR3 loop is CASSLDSWGYTF. CDR3 in DNA: TGTGCCAGCAGCTTAGACAGTTGGGGCTACACCTTC.

V and J are TRBV2 and TRBJ1-6; a weak D match, TRBD1 (5 bases). This CDR3 is 15 amino acids long. Germline CDR1 and CDR2: SNHLY and FYNNEI. The CDR3 spells CVVKTGDQGNSPLHF. In nucleotides, the CDR3 is TGTGTCGTGAAAACGGGGGATCAGGGAAACTCACCCCTCCACTTT.

V and J are TRBV7-7 and TRBJ1-1; D is possibly TRBD1 (5 bases). The germline V gene has CDR1 SSHAT and CDR2 FNYEAQ (reference sequence). This CDR3 is 13 amino acids long. The CDR3 loop is CARRRRDTTEAFF. CDR3 in DNA: TGTGCTAGGAGACGCAGGGATACCACTGAAGCTTTCTTT.

The chain recombines TRBV28 with TRBJ2-7, with TRBD1 matching 7 bases. J was trimmed by 3 bases and V by 6 bases; bases with no gene match: 5. The CDR3 has 13 residues. The germline V gene has CDR1 MDHEN and CDR2 SYDVKM. As DNA, the CDR3 is TGTGCCAGCAGGGCGAGGGGGCTCTACGAGCAGTACGTC. Its protein is CASRARGLYEQYV.

The chain recombines TRBV5-6 with TRBJ1-2; the D gene is possibly TRBD1 (6 bases). Germline V gene data show CDR1 as SGHDT and CDR2 as YYEEEE. This CDR3 spans 14 amino acids. V dropped 5 bases and J dropped 4 bases, with 15 bases sitting between them. DNA for the CDR3: TGTGCCAGCAGTGGACAGCCGTTGGGCTATGGCTACACCTTC. It is translated as CASSGQPLGYGYTF.